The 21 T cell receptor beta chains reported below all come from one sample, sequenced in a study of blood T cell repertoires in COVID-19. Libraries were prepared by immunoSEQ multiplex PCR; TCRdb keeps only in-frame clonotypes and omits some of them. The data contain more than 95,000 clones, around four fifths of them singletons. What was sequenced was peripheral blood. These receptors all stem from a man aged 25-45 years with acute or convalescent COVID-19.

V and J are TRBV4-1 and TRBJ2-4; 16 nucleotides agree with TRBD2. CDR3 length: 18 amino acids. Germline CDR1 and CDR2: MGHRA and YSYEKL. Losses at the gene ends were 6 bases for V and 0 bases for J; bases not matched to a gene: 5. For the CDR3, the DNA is TGCGCCAGCAGTCAGGGACTAGCGGGAGGGGTAGCCAAAAACATTCAGTACTTC. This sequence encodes CASSQGLAGGVAKNIQYF.

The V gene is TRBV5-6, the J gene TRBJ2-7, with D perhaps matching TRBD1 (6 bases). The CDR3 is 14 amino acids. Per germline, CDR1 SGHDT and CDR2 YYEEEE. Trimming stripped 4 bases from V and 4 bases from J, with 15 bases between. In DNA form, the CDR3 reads TGTGCCAGCAGCGCTCAACAGGGTTTTTACGAGCAGTACTTC. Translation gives CASSAQQGFYEQYF.

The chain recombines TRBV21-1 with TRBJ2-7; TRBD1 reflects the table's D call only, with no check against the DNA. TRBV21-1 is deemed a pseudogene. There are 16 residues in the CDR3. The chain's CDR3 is CAPPGQRGTYHYEQYV. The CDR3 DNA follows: TGTGCCCCCCCAGGGCAGAGGGGGACCTATCACTACGAGCAGTACGTC.

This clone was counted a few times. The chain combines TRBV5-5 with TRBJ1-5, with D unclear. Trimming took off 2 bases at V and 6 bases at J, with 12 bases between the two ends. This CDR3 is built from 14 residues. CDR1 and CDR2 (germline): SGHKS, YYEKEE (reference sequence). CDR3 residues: CASSFGRKVQPQHF. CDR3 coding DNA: TGTGCCAGCAGCTTCGGCAGGAAGGTTCAGCCCCAGCATTTT.

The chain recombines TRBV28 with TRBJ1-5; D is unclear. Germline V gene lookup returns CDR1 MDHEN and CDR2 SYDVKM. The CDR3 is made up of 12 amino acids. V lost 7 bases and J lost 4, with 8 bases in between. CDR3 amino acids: CASTTRNQPQHF. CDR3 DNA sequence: TGTGCCAGCACCACCAGGAATCAGCCCCAGCATTTT. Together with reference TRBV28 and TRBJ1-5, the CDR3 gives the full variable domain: DVKVTQSSRYLVKRTGEKVFLECVQDMDHENMFWYRQDPGLGLRLIYFSYDVKMKEKGDIPEGYSVSREKKERFSLILESASTNQTSMYLCASTTRNQPQHFGDGTRLSIL.

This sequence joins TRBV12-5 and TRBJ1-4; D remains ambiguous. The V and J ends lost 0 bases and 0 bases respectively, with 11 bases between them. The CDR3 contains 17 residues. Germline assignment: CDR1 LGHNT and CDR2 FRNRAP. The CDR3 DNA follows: TGTGCTAGTGGTTTGGTACGTTTCGGAGCAACTAATGAAAAACTGTTTTTT. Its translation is CASGLVRFGATNEKLFF.

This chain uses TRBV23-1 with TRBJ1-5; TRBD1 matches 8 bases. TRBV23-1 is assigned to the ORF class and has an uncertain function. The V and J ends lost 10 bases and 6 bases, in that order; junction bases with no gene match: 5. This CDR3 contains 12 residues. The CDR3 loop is CAIQGAGQPQHF. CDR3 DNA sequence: TGCGCCATTCAGGGGGCGGGTCAGCCCCAGCATTTT.

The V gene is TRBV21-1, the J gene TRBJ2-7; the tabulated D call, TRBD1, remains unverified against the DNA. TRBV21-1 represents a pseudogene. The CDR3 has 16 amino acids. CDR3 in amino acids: CASSKALDRGGYEQYF. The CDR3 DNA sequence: TGTGCCAGCAGCAAAGCCCTCGACAGGGGAGGGTACGAGCAGTACTTC.

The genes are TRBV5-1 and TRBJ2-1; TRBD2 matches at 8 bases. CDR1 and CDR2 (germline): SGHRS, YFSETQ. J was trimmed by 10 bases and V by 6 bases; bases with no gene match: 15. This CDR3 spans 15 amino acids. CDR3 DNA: TGCGCCAGCAAGAGTAGCGGGATTAGAGACGCCGAGCAGTTCTTC. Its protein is CASKSSGIRDAEQFF.

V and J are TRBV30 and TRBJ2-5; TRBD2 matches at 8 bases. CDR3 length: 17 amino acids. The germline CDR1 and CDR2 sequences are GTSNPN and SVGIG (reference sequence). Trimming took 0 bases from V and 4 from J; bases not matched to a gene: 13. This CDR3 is CAWSVPGTSWGRETQYF. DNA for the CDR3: TGTGCCTGGAGTGTCCCCGGGACTAGTTGGGGCCGAGAGACCCAGTACTTC.

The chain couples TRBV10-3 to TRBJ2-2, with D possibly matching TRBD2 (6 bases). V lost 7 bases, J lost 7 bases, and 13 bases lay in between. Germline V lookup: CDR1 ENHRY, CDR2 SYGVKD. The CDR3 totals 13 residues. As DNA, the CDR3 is TGTGCCATCAAGGAGGGTTCTGGCGGGGAGCTGTTTTTT. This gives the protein CAIKEGSGGELFF.

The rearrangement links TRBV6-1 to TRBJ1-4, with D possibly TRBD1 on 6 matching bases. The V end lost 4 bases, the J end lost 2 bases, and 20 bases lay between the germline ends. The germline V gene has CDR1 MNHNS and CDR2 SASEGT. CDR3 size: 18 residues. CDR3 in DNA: TGTGCCAGCAGTGCGAATCCCCCTGTTGGGGGCACTAATGAAAAACTGTTTTTT. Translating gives CASSANPPVGGTNEKLFF.

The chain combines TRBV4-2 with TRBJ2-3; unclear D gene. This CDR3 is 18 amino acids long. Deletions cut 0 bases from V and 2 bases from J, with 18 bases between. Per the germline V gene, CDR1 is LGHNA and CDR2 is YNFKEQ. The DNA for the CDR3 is TGTGCCAGCAGCCAAGAGTGGTTATCAGTGAGGCACACAGATACGCAGTATTTT. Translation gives CASSQEWLSVRHTDTQYF.

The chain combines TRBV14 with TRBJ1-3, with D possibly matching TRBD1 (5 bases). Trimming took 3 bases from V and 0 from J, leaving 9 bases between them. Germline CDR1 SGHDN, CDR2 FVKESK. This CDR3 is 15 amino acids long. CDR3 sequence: CASSQGPSSGNTIYF. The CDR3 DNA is TGTGCCAGCAGCCAGGGGCCCTCCTCTGGAAACACCATATATTTT.

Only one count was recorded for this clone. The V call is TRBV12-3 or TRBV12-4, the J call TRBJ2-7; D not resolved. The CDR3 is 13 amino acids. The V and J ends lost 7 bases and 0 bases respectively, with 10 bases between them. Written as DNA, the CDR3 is TGTGCCAGCACCCCCCTAAACTCCTACGAGCAGTACTTC. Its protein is CASTPLNSYEQYF.

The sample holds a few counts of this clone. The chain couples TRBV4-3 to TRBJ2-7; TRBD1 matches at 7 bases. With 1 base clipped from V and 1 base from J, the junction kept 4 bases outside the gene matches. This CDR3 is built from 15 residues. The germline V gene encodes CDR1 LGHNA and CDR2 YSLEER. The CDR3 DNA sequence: TGCGCCAGCAGCCAAGGACAGGGCAGATCCTACGAGCAGTACTTC. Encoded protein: CASSQGQGRSYEQYF.

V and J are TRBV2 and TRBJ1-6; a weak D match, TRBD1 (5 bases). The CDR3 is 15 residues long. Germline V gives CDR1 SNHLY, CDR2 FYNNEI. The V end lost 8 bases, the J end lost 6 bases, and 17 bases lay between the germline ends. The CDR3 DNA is TGTGCCAGCCAGAGCGAAAGGGGCGGTAATTCACCCCTCCACTTT. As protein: CASQSERGGNSPLHF.

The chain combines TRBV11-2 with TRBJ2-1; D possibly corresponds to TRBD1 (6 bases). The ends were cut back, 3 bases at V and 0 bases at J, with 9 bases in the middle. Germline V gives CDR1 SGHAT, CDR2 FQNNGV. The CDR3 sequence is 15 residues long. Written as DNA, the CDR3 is TGTGCCAGCAGCTTCGGCAGGGGCTCCTACAATGAGCAGTTCTTC. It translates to CASSFGRGSYNEQFF.

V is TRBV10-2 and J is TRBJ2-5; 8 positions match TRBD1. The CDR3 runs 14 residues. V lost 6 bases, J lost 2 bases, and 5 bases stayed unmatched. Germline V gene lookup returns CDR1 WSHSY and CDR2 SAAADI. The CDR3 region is CASRRQGWQETQYF. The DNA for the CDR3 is TGCGCCAGCAGGCGACAGGGGTGGCAAGAGACCCAGTACTTC.

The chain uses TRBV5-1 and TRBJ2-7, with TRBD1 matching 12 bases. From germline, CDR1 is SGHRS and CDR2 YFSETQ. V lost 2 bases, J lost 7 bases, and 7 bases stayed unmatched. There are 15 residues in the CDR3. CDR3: CASSFPGTGGREQYF. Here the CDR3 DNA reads TGCGCCAGCAGCTTTCCCGGGACAGGGGGCCGGGAGCAGTACTTC. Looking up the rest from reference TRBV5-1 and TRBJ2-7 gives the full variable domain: KAGVTQTPRYLIKTRGQQVTLSCSPISGHRSVSWYQQTPGQGLQFLFEYFSETQRNKGNFPGRFSGRQFSNSRSEMNVSTLELGDSALYLCASSFPGTGGREQYFGPGTRLTVT.

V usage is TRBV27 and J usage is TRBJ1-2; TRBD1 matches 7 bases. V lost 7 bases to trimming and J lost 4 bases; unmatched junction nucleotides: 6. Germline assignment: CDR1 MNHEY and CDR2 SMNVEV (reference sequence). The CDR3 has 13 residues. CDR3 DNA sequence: TGTGCCAGCAAGAGACAGGGAGGCTATGGCTACACCTTC. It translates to CASKRQGGYGYTF.